This is a list of T cell receptor beta chains from one sample in a study of blood T cell repertoires in COVID-19. Only in-frame clones appear in the TCRdb table, and some are missing; sequencing was by immunoSEQ multiplex PCR. The data contain about 68,000 clones, around 89% of them singletons. Source material: peripheral blood. Receptor source: a man aged 50-59 years with acute or convalescent COVID-19. Each CDR3 is given with its conserved first and last residue. D genes are given only for firm matches. Rows give clone size only sometimes, using once, few, many, or a class for an expanded clone.

j_gene,d_gene,v_gene,abundance,CDR3nt,CDR3aa
TRBJ2-2,TRBD2,TRBV5-1,NA,TGCGCCAGCAGCCTCGGGACTAGCGGGAACCAGTTAACCGGGGAGCTGTTTTTT,CASSLGTSGNQLTGELFF
TRBJ2-1,TRBD2,TRBV7-3,NA,TGTGCCAGCAGCTTACTTCCGAGCGGGAGTTTCAATGAGCAGTTCTTC,CASSLLPSGSFNEQFF
TRBJ1-1,NA,TRBV7-2,NA,TGTGCCAGCAGCTTATCTAGGTTGACTGAAGCTTTCTTT,CASSLSRLTEAFF
TRBJ2-2,NA,TRBV4-1,NA,TGCGCCAGCAGCCAAGAACTCCGAGGGTGGGGGGAGCTGTTTTTT,CASSQELRGWGELFF
TRBJ1-2,NA,TRBV28,NA,TGTGCCAGCAGTTTCGGCGGAGTCGCTGGCTACACCTTC,CASSFGGVAGYTF
TRBJ2-3,NA,TRBV5-1,NA,TGCGCCAGCAGCTCCGGAGAGGGGGTAACAGATACGCAGTATTTT,CASSSGEGVTDTQYF
TRBJ1-5,TRBD1,TRBV5-4,NA,TGTGCCAGCAGCCTATATGGGACAGGCAATCAGCCCCAGCATTTT,CASSLYGTGNQPQHF
TRBJ2-2,TRBD2,TRBV27,few,TGTGCCAGCAGGCGACTAGCGGAGATCACCGGGGAGCTGTTTTTT,CASRRLAEITGELFF
TRBJ1-4,NA,TRBV9,few,TGTGCCAGCAGCGCTAGACCCGATGAAAAACTGTTTTTT,CASSARPDEKLFF
TRBJ2-1,NA,TRBV6-2/TRBV6-3,NA,TGTGCCAGCAGTTACTCAGCAGGGTTAAACGGGAATGAGCAGTTCTTC,CASSYSAGLNGNEQFF
TRBJ2-3,NA,TRBV7-2,once,TGTGCCAGCAGCCAGGGATGGGAGGCAGATACGCAGTATTTT,CASSQGWEADTQYF
TRBJ1-5,TRBD1,TRBV18,NA,TGTGCCAGCTCCCTTGGACAGGGGATCGACAATCAGCCCCAGCATTTT,CASSLGQGIDNQPQHF
TRBJ2-2,TRBD2,TRBV11-3,NA,TGTGCCAGCAGGGGACTAGCGGGAGTGGGGAACACCGGGGAGCTGTTTTTT,CASRGLAGVGNTGELFF
TRBJ1-4,NA,TRBV5-1,few,TGCGCCAGCAGCTTGACCAGTCCTAATGAAAAACTGTTTTTT,CASSLTSPNEKLFF